Below, 9 T cell receptor beta chains from the same sample are listed, as sequenced in a study of cytomegalovirus exposure and HLA in healthy donors. Clones were read by immunoSEQ multiplex PCR, and TCRdb kept only the in-frame ones, dropping some. The sample has 90,000 to 150,000 clones; more than 85% are singletons. The sample consisted of PBMCs. These TCRs come from a man aged 18 to 29 in good health and CMV-seropositive.

This clone appeared once. The chain combines TRBV7-9 with TRBJ2-2; a weak D match, TRBD2 (5 bases). V was shortened by 5 bases and J by 5 bases, with 18 bases between the two germline ends. The CDR3 is 16 residues long. Germline-derived CDR1 and CDR2 are SEHNR and FQNEAQ (reference sequence). The CDR3 nucleotides read TGTGCCAGCAGCCCCGGCCCTACTAGTGTAACCGGGGAGCTGTTTTTT. Translation: CASSPGPTSVTGELFF.

This clone was observed a single time. The rearrangement links TRBV5-1 to TRBJ2-1; 8 bases agree with TRBD1. The J segment lost 3 bases and the V segment lost 4 bases, leaving 6 bases of the junction unmatched. Looked up from germline, CDR1 is SGHRS and CDR2 is YFSETQ. The length of the CDR3 is 15 residues. CDR3 in DNA: TGCGCCAGCAGCCAGGGGGCATTAGGCTACAATGAGCAGTTCTTC. It is translated as CASSQGALGYNEQFF.

This rearrangement joins TRBV6-1 to TRBJ1-2, with a possible D match to TRBD1 (6 bases). This CDR3 comprises 15 residues. The V end was cut by 2 bases, the J end by 5 bases, with 15 bases between. The germline gives CDR1 MNHNS, CDR2 SASEGT. CDR3 sequence: CASSESLRGLYGYTF. The CDR3 DNA follows: TGTGCCAGCAGTGAATCTTTGCGGGGGCTTTATGGCTACACCTTC.

This chain connects TRBV5-8 to TRBJ1-4; tentative D call: TRBD1 (5 bases). V dropped 0 bases and J dropped 5 bases, with 17 bases sitting between them. The CDR3 has 17 residues. The germline gives CDR1 SGHTS, CDR2 YDEGEE. The CDR3 DNA sequence: TGTGCCAGCAGCTTGGGGGACTCTGCGGCAAGGAATGAAAAACTGTTTTTT. Amino acid sequence: CASSLGDSAARNEKLFF.

The rearrangement uses TRBV5-1 and TRBJ2-7; a possible D gene is TRBD1 (6 bases). Between the trimmed V and J ends, which lost 6 bases and 4 bases, there was a span of 14 bases. From germline, CDR1 is SGHRS and CDR2 YFSETQ. The CDR3 loop spans 13 amino acids. CDR3 DNA: TGCGCCAGCACGACAGGACCGGCGTACGAGCAGTACTTC. Amino acids: CASTTGPAYEQYF.

The rearrangement joins TRBV4-1 to TRBJ1-2; D is ambiguous. Deletions cut 1 base from V and 4 bases from J, with 10 bases between. CDR3 length equals 14 residues. CDR1 and CDR2 from the germline V gene are MGHRA and YSYEKL. Here the CDR3 reads CASSQAPTSYGYTF. CDR3 nucleotides: TGCGCCAGCAGCCAAGCCCCAACGAGCTATGGCTACACCTTC.

This chain uses TRBV5-8 with TRBJ2-7; TRBD1 might be the D (6 bases). CDR1 SGHTS and CDR2 YDEGEE come from the germline V gene. CDR3 length equals 14 residues. The germline V and J ends were trimmed by 6 bases and 3 bases, with 16 bases remaining between them. The CDR3 sequence is CASTLRDNHYEQYF. In DNA form, the CDR3 reads TGTGCCAGCACCCTCCGGGACAACCACTACGAGCAGTACTTC.

Here the CDR3 DNA reads TGCGCCAGCAGCGTGACAGGGGGCGCGTACAATGAGCAGTTCTTC. This encodes CASSVTGGAYNEQFF. The gene calls are TRBV5-1 and TRBJ2-1, with 10 nucleotides matching TRBD1. The CDR3 runs to 15 residues. In germline, CDR1 is SGHRS, CDR2 YFSETQ. Trimming cost V 4 bases and J 4 bases; bases outside gene matches: 5.

The gene calls are TRBV13 and TRBJ2-1; TRBD1 matches 10 bases. CDR1 is PRHDT and CDR2 is FYEKMQ in the germline V gene (reference sequence). The CDR3 contains 15 residues. Losses at the gene ends were 5 bases for V and 6 bases for J; bases not matched to a gene: 7. DNA of the CDR3: TGTGCCAGCAGCATTAGACAGGGGGCTTTCAATGAGCAGTTCTTC. This codes for CASSIRQGAFNEQFF. Full variable domain (missing parts from reference TRBV13 and TRBJ2-1): AAGVIQSPRHLIKEKRETATLKCYPIPRHDTVYWYQQGPGQDPQFLISFYEKMQSDKGSIPDRFSAQQFSDYHSELNMSSLELGDSALYFCASSIRQGAFNEQFFGPGTRLTVL.